This T cell receptor beta chain was identified during a study of graft-versus-host responses after intestinal transplantation. Comments on this clone: The antigen remains unidentified.

Assay: immunoSEQ multiplex PCR; the TCRdb copy retains only in-frame clones and omits some. The data contain tens of thousands of clones, about 94% of them singletons. The germline V gene has CDR1 SNHLY and CDR2 FYNNEI. The trim removed 6 bases at V and 7 bases at J, leaving 5 bases unmatched. The CDR3 covers 12 residues. The source of this sequence is a human donor who was the organ donor for an intestinal transplant. Material: unstimulated CD4+ T cells sorted from spleen or lymph node cells, obtained before transplant. This chain links TRBV2 with TRBJ1-2; TRBD1 matches 7 bases. The DNA of the CDR3 is TGTGCCAGCAGCCCACAGGGGACTGGCTACACCTTC. It codes for CASSPQGTGYTF.